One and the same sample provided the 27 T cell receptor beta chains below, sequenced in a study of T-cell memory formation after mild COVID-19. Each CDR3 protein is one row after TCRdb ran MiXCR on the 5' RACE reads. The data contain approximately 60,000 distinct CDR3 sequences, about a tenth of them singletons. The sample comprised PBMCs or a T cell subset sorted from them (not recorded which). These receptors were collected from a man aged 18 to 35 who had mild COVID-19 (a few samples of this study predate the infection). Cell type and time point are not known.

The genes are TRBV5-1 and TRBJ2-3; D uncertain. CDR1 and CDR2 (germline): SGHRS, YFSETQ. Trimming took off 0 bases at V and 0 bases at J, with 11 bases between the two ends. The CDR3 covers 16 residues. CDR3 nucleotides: TGCGCCAGCAGCTTGGTCGGCGAGTTAAGCACAGATACGCAGTATTTT. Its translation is CASSLVGELSTDTQYF.

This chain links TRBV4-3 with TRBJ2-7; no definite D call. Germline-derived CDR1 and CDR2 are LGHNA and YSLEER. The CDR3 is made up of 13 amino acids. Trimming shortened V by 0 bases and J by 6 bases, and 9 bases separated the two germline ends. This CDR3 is CASSQDLGSEQYV. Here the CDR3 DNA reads TGCGCCAGCAGCCAAGATCTGGGGTCCGAGCAGTACGTC.

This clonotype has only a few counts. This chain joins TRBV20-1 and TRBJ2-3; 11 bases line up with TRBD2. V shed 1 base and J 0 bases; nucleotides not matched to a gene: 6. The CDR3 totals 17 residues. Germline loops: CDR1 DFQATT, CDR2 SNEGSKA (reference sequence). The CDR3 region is CSARALAGVPSTDTQYF. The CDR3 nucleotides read TGCAGTGCTAGAGCACTAGCGGGGGTTCCTAGCACAGATACGCAGTATTTT.

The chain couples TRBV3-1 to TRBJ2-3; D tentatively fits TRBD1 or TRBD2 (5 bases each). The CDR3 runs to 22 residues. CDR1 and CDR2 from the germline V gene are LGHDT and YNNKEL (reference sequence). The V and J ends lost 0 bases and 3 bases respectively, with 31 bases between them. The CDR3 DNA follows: TGTGCCAGCAGCCAAGATCTTTGGGGACGGGGCAGAACCAGCGCCCTGACAGATACGCAGTATTTT. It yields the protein CASSQDLWGRGRTSALTDTQYF.

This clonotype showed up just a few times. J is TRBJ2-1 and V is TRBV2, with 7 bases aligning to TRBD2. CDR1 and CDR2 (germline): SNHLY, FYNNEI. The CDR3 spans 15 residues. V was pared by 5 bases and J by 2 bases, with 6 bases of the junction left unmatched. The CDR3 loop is CASSTMGGTYNEQFF. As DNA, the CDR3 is TGTGCCAGCAGTACGATGGGGGGGACCTACAATGAGCAGTTCTTC. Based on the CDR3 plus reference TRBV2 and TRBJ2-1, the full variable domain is EPEVTQTPSHQVTQMGQEVILRCVPISNHLYFYWYRQILGQKVEFLVSFYNNEISEKSEIFDDQFSVERPDGSNFTLKIRSTKLEDSAMYFCASSTMGGTYNEQFFGPGTRLTVL.

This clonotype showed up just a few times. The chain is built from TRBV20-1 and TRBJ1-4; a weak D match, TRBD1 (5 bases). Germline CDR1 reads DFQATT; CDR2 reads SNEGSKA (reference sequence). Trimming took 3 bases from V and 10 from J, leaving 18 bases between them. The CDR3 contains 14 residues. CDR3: CSASPRQGLGKLFF. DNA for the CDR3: TGCAGTGCTAGTCCGAGGCAGGGCCTGGGAAAACTGTTTTTT.

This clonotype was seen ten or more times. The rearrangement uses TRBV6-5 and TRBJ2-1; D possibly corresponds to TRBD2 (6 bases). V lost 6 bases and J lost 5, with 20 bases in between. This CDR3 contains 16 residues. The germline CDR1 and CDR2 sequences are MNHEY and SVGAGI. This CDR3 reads CASSPGSAQGNNEQFF. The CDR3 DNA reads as TGTGCCAGCAGCCCCGGGAGCGCCCAGGGTAACAATGAGCAGTTCTTC.

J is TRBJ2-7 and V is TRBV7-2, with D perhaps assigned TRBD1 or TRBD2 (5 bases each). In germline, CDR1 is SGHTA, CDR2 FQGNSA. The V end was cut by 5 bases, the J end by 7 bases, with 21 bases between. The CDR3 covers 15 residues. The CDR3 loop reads CASSVGTRNLGEQYF. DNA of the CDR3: TGTGCCAGCAGCGTCGGGACGAGGAACCTCGGAGAGCAGTACTTC.

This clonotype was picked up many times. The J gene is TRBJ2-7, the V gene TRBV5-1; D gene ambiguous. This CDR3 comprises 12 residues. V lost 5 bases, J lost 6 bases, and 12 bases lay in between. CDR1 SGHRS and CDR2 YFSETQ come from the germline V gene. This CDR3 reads CASRLSVGEQYF. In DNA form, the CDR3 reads TGCGCCAGCAGGTTATCGGTTGGCGAGCAGTACTTC.

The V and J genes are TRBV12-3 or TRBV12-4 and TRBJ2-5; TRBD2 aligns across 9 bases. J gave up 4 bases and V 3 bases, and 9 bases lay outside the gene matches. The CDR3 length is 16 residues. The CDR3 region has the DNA TGTGCCAGCAGTTTTACTCGCGGGACTAGCCGAGAGACCCAGTACTTC. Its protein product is CASSFTRGTSRETQYF.

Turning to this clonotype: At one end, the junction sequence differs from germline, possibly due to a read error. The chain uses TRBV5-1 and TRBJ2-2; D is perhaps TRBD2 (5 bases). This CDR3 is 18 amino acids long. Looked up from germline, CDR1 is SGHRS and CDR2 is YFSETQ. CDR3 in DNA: TGCGCCAGCAGTTTGGGGAACTCGATGGTGAGGGACACCGGGGAGCTGTTTTTT. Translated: CASSLGNSMVRDTGELFF.

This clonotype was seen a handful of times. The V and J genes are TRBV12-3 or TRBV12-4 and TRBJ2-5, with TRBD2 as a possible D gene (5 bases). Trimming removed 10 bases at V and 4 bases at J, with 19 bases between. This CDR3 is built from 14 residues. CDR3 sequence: CATSSGIVTETQYF. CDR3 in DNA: TGTGCCACCTCCTCCGGGATAGTGACAGAGACCCAGTACTTC.

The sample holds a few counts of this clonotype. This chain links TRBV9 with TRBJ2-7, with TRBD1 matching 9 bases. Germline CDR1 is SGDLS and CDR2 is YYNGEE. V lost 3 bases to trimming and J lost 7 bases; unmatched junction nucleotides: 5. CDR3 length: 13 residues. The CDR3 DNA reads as TGTGCCAGCAGCGCATACGGGACAGGGGAGCAGTACTTC. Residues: CASSAYGTGEQYF.

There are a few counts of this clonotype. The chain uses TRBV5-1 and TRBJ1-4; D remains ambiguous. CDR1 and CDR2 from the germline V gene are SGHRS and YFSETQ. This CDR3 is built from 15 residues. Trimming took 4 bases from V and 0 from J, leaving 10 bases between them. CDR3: CASSTDVATNEKLFF. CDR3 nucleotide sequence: TGCGCCAGCAGCACCGACGTTGCAACTAATGAAAAACTGTTTTTT.

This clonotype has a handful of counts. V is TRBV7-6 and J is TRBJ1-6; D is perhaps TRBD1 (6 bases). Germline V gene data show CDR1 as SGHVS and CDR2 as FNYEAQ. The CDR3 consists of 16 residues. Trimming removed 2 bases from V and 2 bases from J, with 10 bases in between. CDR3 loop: CASSLTGPTYNSPLHF. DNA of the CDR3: TGTGCCAGCAGCTTAACAGGGCCCACCTATAATTCACCCCTCCACTTT.

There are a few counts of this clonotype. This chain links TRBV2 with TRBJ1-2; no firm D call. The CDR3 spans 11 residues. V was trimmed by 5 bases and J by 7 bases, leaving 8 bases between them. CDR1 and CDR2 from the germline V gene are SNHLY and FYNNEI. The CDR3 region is CASSFEGGYTF. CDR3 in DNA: TGTGCCAGCAGTTTCGAAGGTGGCTACACCTTC.

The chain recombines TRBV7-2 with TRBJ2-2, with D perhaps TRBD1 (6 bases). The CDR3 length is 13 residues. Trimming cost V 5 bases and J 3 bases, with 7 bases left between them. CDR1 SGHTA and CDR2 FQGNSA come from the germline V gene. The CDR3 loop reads CASSHRDTGELFF. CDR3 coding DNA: TGTGCCAGCAGCCACAGGGACACCGGGGAGCTGTTTTTT. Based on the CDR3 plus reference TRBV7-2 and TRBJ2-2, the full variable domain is GAGVSQSPSNKVTEKGKDVELRCDPISGHTALYWYRQSLGQGLEFLIYFQGNSAPDKSGLPSDRFSAERTGGSVSTLTIQRTQQEDSAVYLCASSHRDTGELFFGEGSRLTVL.

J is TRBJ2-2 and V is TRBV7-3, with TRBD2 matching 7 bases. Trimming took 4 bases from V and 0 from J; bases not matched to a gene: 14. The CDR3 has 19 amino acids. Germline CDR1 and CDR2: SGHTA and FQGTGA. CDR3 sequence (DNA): TGTGCCAGCAGCTCGGTGCCGAGGACTAGTCCCACGAACACCGGGGAGCTGTTTTTT. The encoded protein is CASSSVPRTSPTNTGELFF.

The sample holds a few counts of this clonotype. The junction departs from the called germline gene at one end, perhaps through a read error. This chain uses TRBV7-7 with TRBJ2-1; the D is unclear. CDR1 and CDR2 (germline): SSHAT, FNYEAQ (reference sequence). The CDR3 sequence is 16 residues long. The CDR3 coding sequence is TGTGCTAGCAGCTTAGGCTTTGGTGCGACCTACAATGAGCAGTTCTTC. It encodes CASSLGFGATYNEQFF.

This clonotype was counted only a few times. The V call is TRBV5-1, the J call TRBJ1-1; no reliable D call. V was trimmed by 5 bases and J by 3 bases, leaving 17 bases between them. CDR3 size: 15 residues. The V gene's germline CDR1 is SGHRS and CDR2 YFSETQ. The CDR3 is CASSLKGQEDTEAFF. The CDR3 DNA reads TGCGCCAGCAGTTTAAAGGGCCAAGAGGACACTGAAGCTTTCTTT.

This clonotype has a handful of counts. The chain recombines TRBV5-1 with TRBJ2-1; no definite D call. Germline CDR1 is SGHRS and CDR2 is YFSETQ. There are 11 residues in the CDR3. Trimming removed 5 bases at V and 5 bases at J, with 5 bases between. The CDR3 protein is CASRSDNEQFF. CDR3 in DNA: TGCGCCAGCAGATCAGACAATGAGCAGTTCTTC.

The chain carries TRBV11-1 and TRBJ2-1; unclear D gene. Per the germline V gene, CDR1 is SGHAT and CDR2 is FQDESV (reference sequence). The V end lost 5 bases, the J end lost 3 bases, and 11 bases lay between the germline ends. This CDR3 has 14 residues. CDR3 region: CASSPRGNYNEQFF. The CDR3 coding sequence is TGTGCCAGCAGCCCCCGCGGCAACTACAATGAGCAGTTCTTC.

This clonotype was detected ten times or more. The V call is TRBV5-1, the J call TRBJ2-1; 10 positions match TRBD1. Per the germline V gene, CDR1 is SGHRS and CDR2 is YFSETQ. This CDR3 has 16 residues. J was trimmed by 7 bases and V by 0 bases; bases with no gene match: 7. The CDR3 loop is CASSLEGQGIWNEQFF. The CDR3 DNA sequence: TGCGCCAGCAGCTTGGAGGGACAGGGGATTTGGAATGAGCAGTTCTTC.

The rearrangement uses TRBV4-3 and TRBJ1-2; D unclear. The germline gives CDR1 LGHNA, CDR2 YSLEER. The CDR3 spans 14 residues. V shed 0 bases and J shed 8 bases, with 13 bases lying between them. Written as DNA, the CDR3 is TGCGCCAGCAGCCAAGATGTAGGGATTTGGGGCTACACCTTC. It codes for CASSQDVGIWGYTF.

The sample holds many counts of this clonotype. Here the CDR3 reads CSAPPAGVGSTDTQYF. The CDR3 bases are TGCAGTGCCCCACCGGCCGGGGTGGGGAGCACAGATACGCAGTATTTT. V usage is TRBV20-1 and J usage is TRBJ2-3; a weak D match, TRBD2 (5 bases). The CDR3 runs to 16 residues. V dropped 6 bases and J dropped 0 bases, with 19 bases sitting between them. Germline V gene data show CDR1 as DFQATT and CDR2 as SNEGSKA (reference sequence).

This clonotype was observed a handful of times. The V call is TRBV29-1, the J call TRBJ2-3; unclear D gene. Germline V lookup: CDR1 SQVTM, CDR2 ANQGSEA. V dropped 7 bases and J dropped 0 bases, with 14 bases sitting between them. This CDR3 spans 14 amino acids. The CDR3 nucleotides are TGCAGCGCTGTTGCTGGTGCTAGCACAGATACGCAGTATTTT. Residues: CSAVAGASTDTQYF.

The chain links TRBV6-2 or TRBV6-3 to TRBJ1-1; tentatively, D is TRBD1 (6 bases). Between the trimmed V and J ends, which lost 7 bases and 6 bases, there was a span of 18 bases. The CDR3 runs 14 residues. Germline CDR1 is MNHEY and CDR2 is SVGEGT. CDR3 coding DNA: TGTGCCAGCAATACAGGGAAAGAAATACCTGAAGCTTTCTTT. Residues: CASNTGKEIPEAFF.